This entry concerns a single T cell receptor beta chain. This entry belongs to a study of OX40 agonist ivuxolimab in advanced cancers. Study-wide background: Ivuxolimab, which is an agonistic anti-OX40 (CD134) antibody, was administered to the patients.

Clones were sequenced by immunoSEQ multiplex PCR, and TCRdb holds only the in-frame ones, with some missing. Seen here are tens of thousands of clones, approximately 90% observed once, and the top ten hold around 20%. Germline V lookup: CDR1 MGHRA, CDR2 YSYEKL. V was shortened by 3 bases and J by 3 bases, with 8 bases between the two germline ends. The CDR3 contains 13 residues. V and J are TRBV4-1 and TRBJ1-1, with TRBD1 as a possible D gene (5 bases). The sample consisted of CD4+ or CD8+ T cells sorted from blood, taken in a trial of the OX40 agonist ivuxolimab. The sequence was obtained from an adult with an advanced solid tumor such as melanoma, head and neck, liver or kidney cancer. The chain's CDR3 is CASSQQGDTEAFF. DNA of the CDR3: TGCGCCAGCAGCCAGCAGGGAGACACTGAAGCTTTCTTT.